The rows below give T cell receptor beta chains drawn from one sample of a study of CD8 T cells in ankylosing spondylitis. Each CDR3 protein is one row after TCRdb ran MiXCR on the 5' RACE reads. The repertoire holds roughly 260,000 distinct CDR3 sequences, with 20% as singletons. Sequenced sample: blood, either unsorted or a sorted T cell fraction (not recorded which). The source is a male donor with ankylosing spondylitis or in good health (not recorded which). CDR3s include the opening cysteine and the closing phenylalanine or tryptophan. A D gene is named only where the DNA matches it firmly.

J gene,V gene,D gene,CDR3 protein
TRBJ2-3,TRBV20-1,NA,CSVVRRAGFSGTQYF
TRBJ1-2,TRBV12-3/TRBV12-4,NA,CASSLAGLHGYTF
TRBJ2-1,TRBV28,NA,CASSLPRRSSYNEQFF
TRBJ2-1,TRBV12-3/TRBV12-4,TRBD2,CASSLRLAANNEQFF
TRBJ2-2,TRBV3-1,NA,CASSRISAGTYGGELFF
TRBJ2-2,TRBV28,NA,CASSFQGFTGELFF
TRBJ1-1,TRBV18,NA,CASSPDPYTEAFF
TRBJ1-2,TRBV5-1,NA,CASSVQENYGYTF
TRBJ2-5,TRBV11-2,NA,CASSRAGWETQYF
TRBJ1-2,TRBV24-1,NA,CATSDLNRAYGYTF